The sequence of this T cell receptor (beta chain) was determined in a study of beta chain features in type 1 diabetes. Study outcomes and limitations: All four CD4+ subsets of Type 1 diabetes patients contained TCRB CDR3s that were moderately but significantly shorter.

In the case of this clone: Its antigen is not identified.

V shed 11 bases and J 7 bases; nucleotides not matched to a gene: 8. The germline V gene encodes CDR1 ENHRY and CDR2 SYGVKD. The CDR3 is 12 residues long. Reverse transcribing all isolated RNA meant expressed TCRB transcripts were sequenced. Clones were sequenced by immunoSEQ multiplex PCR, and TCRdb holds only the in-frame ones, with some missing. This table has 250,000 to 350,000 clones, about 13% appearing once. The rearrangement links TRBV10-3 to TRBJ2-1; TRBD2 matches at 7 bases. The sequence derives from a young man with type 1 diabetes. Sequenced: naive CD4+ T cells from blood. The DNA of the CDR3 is TGTGCCGTGGGGGGGGACGGGAATGAGCAGTTCTTC. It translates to CAVGGDGNEQFF.